Below, 20 T cell receptor beta chains from the same sample are listed, as sequenced in a study of CD8+ T cells in alopecia areata. Sequencing relied on a cDNA template that was reverse transcribed from extracted RNA. The assay was immunoSEQ multiplex PCR, and TCRdb's table has in-frame clones only and misses some. The sample lists 110,000 or so clones, approximately 59% occurring once. Sequencing was performed on CD8+ T cells sorted from blood. Receptors originate from a human donor in good health.

This clone was detected only a few times. V gene TRBV19 combines with J gene TRBJ2-4; TRBD2 might be the D (6 bases). The germline CDR1 and CDR2 sequences are LNHDA and SQIVND (reference sequence). This CDR3 region has 15 residues. The V and J ends lost 3 bases and 0 bases respectively, with 9 bases between them. The CDR3 loop is CASSISGLAKNIQYF. In DNA, the CDR3 is TGTGCCAGTAGTATTTCGGGACTAGCCAAAAACATTCAGTACTTC.

The V call is TRBV20-1, the J call TRBJ2-7; no firm D call. This CDR3 spans 10 amino acids. The V and J ends lost 4 bases and 7 bases respectively, with 8 bases between them. The V gene's germline CDR1 is DFQATT and CDR2 SNEGSKA (reference sequence). CDR3 residues: CSAIDLEQYF. CDR3 nucleotide sequence: TGCAGTGCTATAGACTTGGAGCAGTACTTC.

Comment on this clone: Distinct nucleotide sequences in the sample also encode this CDR3. V usage is TRBV5-6 and J usage is TRBJ2-7, with 11 bases lining up with TRBD1. The CDR3 covers 13 residues. After removal of 2 bases from V and 6 bases from J, the junction contained 1 base not matched to a gene. Germline V gene lookup returns CDR1 SGHDT and CDR2 YYEEEE. The CDR3 region is CASSLGTGGEQYF. The CDR3 DNA reads as TGTGCCAGCAGCTTAGGGACAGGGGGCGAGCAGTACTTC.

The rearrangement uses TRBV13 and TRBJ2-1; 8 nucleotides agree with TRBD1. V shed 4 bases and J 6 bases; nucleotides not matched to a gene: 8. Germline CDR1 is PRHDT and CDR2 is FYEKMQ (reference sequence). The CDR3 contains 15 residues. The CDR3 region has the DNA TGTGCCAGCAGCTACGACAGGGGAAGTTTCAATGAGCAGTTCTTC. The encoded protein is CASSYDRGSFNEQFF. Full variable domain (missing parts from reference TRBV13 and TRBJ2-1): AAGVIQSPRHLIKEKRETATLKCYPIPRHDTVYWYQQGPGQDPQFLISFYEKMQSDKGSIPDRFSAQQFSDYHSELNMSSLELGDSALYFCASSYDRGSFNEQFFGPGTRLTVL.

There are a few counts of this clone. V and J are TRBV7-9 and TRBJ2-7; 7 bases are a match to TRBD1. The CDR3 consists of 12 residues. CDR1 and CDR2 (germline): SEHNR, FQNEAQ (reference sequence). V trimming: 5 bases; J trimming: 7 bases; junction bases outside the gene matches: 5. CDR3 DNA: TGTGCCAGCAGCCCGACAGGGTGGGAGCAGTACTTC. It codes for CASSPTGWEQYF.

The chain links TRBV7-2 to TRBJ2-5, with 8 bases matching TRBD2. This CDR3 comprises 16 residues. The germline gives CDR1 SGHTA, CDR2 FQGNSA. V gave up 3 bases and J gave up 1 base; unmatched junction bases: 7. CDR3 sequence reads: CASSFPAGGPQETQYF. Written as DNA, the CDR3 is TGTGCCAGCAGCTTCCCCGCGGGGGGCCCCCAAGAGACCCAGTACTTC.

This chain joins TRBV5-6 and TRBJ2-3; 12 nucleotides agree with TRBD2. After removal of 4 bases from V and 6 bases from J, the junction contained 12 bases not matched to a gene. The length of the CDR3 is 17 residues. Germline values: CDR1 SGHDT, CDR2 YYEEEE. The CDR3 reads CASSRWLAGGSLDTQYF. CDR3 in DNA: TGTGCCAGCAGCAGGTGGCTAGCGGGGGGGTCGTTGGATACGCAGTATTTT.

The gene calls are TRBV2 and TRBJ2-7; 10 positions agree with TRBD1. This CDR3 contains 18 residues. CDR1 and CDR2 (germline): SNHLY, FYNNEI. V trimming: 7 bases; J trimming: 3 bases; junction bases outside the gene matches: 18. CDR3 loop: CASISRDRGLKGVYEQYF. The CDR3 coding sequence is TGTGCCAGCATTTCCCGGGACAGGGGATTGAAGGGAGTCTACGAGCAGTACTTC.

The chain recombines TRBV28 with TRBJ2-1; D gene unclear. Germline CDR1 reads MDHEN; CDR2 reads SYDVKM. The ends were cut back, 3 bases at V and 0 bases at J, with 21 bases in the middle. The CDR3 extends over 19 amino acids. The CDR3 sequence: CASSFPSPVLVSSYNEQFF. The CDR3 nucleotides are TGTGCCAGCAGTTTCCCCTCCCCTGTTCTCGTAAGCTCCTACAATGAGCAGTTCTTC.

The chain combines TRBV13 with TRBJ2-1; perhaps TRBD2 as D (5 bases). Germline-derived CDR1 and CDR2 are PRHDT and FYEKMQ (reference sequence). V was shortened by 6 bases and J by 8 bases, with 11 bases between the two germline ends. This CDR3 is 12 amino acids long. CDR3 in DNA: TGTGCCAGCAGGGGCGGGTCGGATGAGCAGTTCTTC. Residues: CASRGGSDEQFF.

The chain recombines TRBV7-9 with TRBJ2-5; possible D gene TRBD2, 5 bases. CDR1 and CDR2 (germline): SEHNR, FQNEAQ (reference sequence). The CDR3 consists of 13 residues. Trimming pared 8 bases from V and 1 base from J, leaving 11 bases between. Written as DNA, the CDR3 is TGTGCCAGCGGCGGGCTAGCCCAAGAGACCCAGTACTTC. Its protein product is CASGGLAQETQYF.

This clone was detected only a few times. The chain joins TRBV15 to TRBJ2-3; D uncertain. The germline CDR1 and CDR2 sequences are LNHNV and YYDKDF (reference sequence). V lost 7 bases, J lost 0 bases, and 17 bases lay in between. This CDR3 comprises 16 residues. The CDR3 protein is CATTSEGRISTDTQYF. CDR3 in DNA: TGTGCCACCACCTCAGAAGGGCGAATCAGCACAGATACGCAGTATTTT.

The rearrangement joins TRBV19 to TRBJ1-5; maybe TRBD1 (5 bases). This CDR3 spans 16 amino acids. The V gene's germline CDR1 is LNHDA and CDR2 SQIVND (reference sequence). V was shortened by 3 bases and J by 2 bases, with 14 bases between the two germline ends. The CDR3 here is CASSILIGGGNQPQHF. Here the CDR3 DNA reads TGTGCCAGTAGTATTTTGATCGGGGGAGGCAATCAGCCCCAGCATTTT.

This clone was picked up a small number of times. The V and J genes are TRBV29-1 and TRBJ1-1; D is ambiguous. The germline V gene encodes CDR1 SQVTM and CDR2 ANQGSEA. The V gene lost 2 bases and the J gene lost 6 bases, with 7 bases spanning the gap. The CDR3 totals 11 residues. The CDR3 nucleotides read TGCAGCGTTGAATCGGGCGCTGAAGCTTTCTTT. Protein product: CSVESGAEAFF.

This clone was observed a handful of times. The chain recombines TRBV29-1 with TRBJ1-2, with D perhaps TRBD1 (5 bases). CDR1 and CDR2 (germline): SQVTM, ANQGSEA. This CDR3 region has 12 residues. V lost 2 bases, J lost 5 bases, and 9 bases lay in between. CDR3 amino acids: CSVEFGAYGYTF. CDR3 nucleotides: TGCAGCGTTGAATTCGGGGCATATGGCTACACCTTC.

This chain connects TRBV13 to TRBJ2-1, with D perhaps TRBD1 (6 bases). Germline CDR1 reads PRHDT; CDR2 reads FYEKMQ (reference sequence). The CDR3 runs 19 residues. Trimming took off 0 bases at V and 2 bases at J, with 20 bases between the two ends. The CDR3 here is CASSLGLIRGEGAYNEQFF. The CDR3 region has the DNA TGTGCCAGCAGCTTAGGCCTCATCAGGGGAGAGGGAGCCTACAATGAGCAGTTCTTC.

The chain links TRBV7-8 to TRBJ2-4, with a weak D call TRBD2 (6 bases). V lost 2 bases, J lost 2 bases, and 13 bases lay in between. This CDR3 has 16 amino acids. Per the germline V gene, CDR1 is SGHVS and CDR2 is FQNEAQ. DNA for the CDR3: TGTGCCAGCAGCTTACGTTCGCGGGGAACCAAAAACATTCAGTACTTC. Translating gives CASSLRSRGTKNIQYF.

The chain links TRBV19 to TRBJ1-6, with D possibly TRBD1 on 5 matching bases. V lost 5 bases, J lost 10 bases, and 9 bases lay in between. Looked up from germline, CDR1 is LNHDA and CDR2 is SQIVND (reference sequence). This CDR3 spans 12 amino acids. In DNA, the CDR3 is TGTGCCAGTAGTGGGGGGAAATCACCCCTCCACTTT. Protein product: CASSGGKSPLHF.

The chain carries TRBV5-6 and TRBJ1-2; D possibly corresponds to TRBD1 (5 bases). V was clipped by 4 bases and J by 3 bases, with 16 bases between them. This CDR3 contains 15 residues. Germline V lookup: CDR1 SGHDT, CDR2 YYEEEE. The CDR3 spells CASSPRDESYYGYTF. The CDR3 DNA reads as TGTGCCAGCAGCCCTCGGGACGAGAGCTACTATGGCTACACCTTC. Together with reference TRBV5-6 and TRBJ1-2, the CDR3 gives the full variable domain: DAGVTQSPTHLIKTRGQQVTLRCSPKSGHDTVSWYQQALGQGPQFIFQYYEEEERQRGNFPDRFSGHQFPNYSSELNVNALLLGDSALYLCASSPRDESYYGYTFGSGTRLTVV.

The J gene is TRBJ2-7, the V gene TRBV7-8; tentative D call: TRBD2 (6 bases). Germline CDR1 reads SGHVS; CDR2 reads FQNEAQ. V lost 4 bases, J lost 3 bases, and 13 bases lay in between. The length of the CDR3 is 14 residues. CDR3: CASSSGLLDYEQYF. CDR3 bases: TGTGCCAGCAGCTCGGGACTGTTAGACTACGAGCAGTACTTC.